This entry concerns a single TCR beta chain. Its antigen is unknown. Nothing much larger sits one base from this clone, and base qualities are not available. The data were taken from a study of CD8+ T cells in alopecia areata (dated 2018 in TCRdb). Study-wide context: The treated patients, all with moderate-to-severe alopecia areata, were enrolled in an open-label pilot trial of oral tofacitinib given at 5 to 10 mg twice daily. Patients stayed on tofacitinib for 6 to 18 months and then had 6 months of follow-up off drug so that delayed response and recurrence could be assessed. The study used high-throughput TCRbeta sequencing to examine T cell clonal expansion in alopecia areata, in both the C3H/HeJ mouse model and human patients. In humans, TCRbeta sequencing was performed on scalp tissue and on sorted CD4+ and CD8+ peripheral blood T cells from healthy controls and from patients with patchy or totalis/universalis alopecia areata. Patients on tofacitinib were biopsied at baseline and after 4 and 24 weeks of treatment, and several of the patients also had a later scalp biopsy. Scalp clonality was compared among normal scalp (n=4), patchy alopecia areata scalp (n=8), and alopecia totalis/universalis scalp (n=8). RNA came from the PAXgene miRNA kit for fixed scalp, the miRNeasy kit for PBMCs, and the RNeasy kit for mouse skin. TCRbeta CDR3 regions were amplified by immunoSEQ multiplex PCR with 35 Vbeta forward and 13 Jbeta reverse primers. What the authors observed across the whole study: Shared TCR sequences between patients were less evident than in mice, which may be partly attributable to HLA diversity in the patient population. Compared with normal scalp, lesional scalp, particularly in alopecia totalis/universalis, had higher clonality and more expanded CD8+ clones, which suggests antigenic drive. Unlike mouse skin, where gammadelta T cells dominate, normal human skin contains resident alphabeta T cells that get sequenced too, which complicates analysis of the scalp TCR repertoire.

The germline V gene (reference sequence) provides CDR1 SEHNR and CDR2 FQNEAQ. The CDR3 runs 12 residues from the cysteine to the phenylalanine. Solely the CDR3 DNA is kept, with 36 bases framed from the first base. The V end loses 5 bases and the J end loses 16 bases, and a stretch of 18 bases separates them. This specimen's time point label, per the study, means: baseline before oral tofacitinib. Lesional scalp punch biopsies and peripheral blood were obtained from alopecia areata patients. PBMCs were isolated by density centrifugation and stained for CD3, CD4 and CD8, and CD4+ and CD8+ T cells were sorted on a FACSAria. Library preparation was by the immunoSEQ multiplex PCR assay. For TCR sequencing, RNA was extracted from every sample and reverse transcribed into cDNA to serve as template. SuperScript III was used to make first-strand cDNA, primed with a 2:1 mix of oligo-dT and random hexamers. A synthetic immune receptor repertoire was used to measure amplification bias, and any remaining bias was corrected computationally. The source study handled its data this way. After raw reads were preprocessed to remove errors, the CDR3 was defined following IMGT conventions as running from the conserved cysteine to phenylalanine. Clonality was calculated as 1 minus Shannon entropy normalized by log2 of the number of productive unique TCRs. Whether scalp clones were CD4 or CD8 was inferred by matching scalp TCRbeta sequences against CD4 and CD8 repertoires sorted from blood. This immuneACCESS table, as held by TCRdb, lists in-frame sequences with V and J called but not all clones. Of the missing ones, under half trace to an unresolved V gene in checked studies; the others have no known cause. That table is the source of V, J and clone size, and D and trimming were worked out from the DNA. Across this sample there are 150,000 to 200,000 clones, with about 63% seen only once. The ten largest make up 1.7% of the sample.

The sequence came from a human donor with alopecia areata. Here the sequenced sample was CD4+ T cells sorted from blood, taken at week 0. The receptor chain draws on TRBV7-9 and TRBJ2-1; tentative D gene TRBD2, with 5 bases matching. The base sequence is TGTGCCAGCAGCATCAGTACTAGAGCTGAATTCTTC. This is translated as CASSISTRAEFF.